These 23 T cell receptor beta chains originate from one sample sequenced in a study of blood T cell repertoires in COVID-19. TCRdb's copy holds only in-frame clones and misses some; the assay was immunoSEQ multiplex PCR. The sample has about 120,000 clones, approximately 84% seen once. Source material: peripheral blood. The receptors derive from a man in his sixties or seventies with active or convalescent COVID-19.

The chain carries TRBV6-2 or TRBV6-3 and TRBJ1-1, with no clear D. The V and J ends lost 5 bases and 1 base respectively, with 14 bases between them. The germline CDR1 and CDR2 sequences are MNHEY and SVGEGT. This CDR3 has 15 residues. CDR3 nucleotides: TGTGCCAGCAGTATGACGGACGCGGGGAACACTGAAGCTTTCTTT. Its protein is CASSMTDAGNTEAFF.

The chain is built from TRBV6-6 and TRBJ2-2; no firm D call. The length of the CDR3 is 13 residues. The V gene lost 7 bases and the J gene lost 0 bases, with 6 bases spanning the gap. CDR1 is MNHNY and CDR2 is SVGAGI in the germline V gene (reference sequence). The CDR3 DNA is TGTGCCAGCAAGAGTTCGAACACCGGGGAGCTGTTTTTT. Protein sequence: CASKSSNTGELFF.

CDR3 sequence (DNA): TGTGCCAGTAGTGTCAGGGGGGAGCTGTTTTTT. Its translation: CASSVRGELFF. The chain recombines TRBV19 with TRBJ2-2; D is uncertain. V was cut by 5 bases and J by 8 bases, with 6 bases left in between. The CDR3 is 11 residues long. Germline CDR1 is LNHDA and CDR2 is SQIVND (reference sequence).

V usage is TRBV5-5 and J usage is TRBJ1-5, with a tentative D call TRBD1 (6 bases). Germline assignment: CDR1 SGHKS and CDR2 YYEKEE (reference sequence). The CDR3 consists of 15 residues. The ends were cut back, 1 base at V and 5 bases at J, with 13 bases in the middle. CDR3 amino acids: CASSLRRAGDQPQHF. The CDR3 DNA follows: TGTGCCAGCAGCTTGAGAAGGGCAGGGGATCAGCCCCAGCATTTT.

V usage is TRBV6-5 and J usage is TRBJ2-1, with a tentative D call TRBD1 (6 bases). The CDR3 loop spans 15 amino acids. The germline V gene has CDR1 MNHEY and CDR2 SVGAGI. Trimming took off 7 bases at V and 3 bases at J, with 16 bases between the two ends. The CDR3 region has the DNA TGTGCCAGCAATTTAGGGGCAGGGGTCTACAATGAGCAGTTCTTC. Translating it yields CASNLGAGVYNEQFF.

This chain connects TRBV6-2 or TRBV6-3 to TRBJ1-2, with 8 bases identical to TRBD1. The length of the CDR3 is 13 residues. Germline values: CDR1 MNHEY, CDR2 SVGEGT. The ends lost 1 base at V and 6 bases at J; junction bases unmatched: 1. The CDR3 DNA is TGTGCCAGCAGTTACTTGGACAGGGATGGCTACACCTTC. Amino acid sequence: CASSYLDRDGYTF.

V usage is TRBV5-1 and J usage is TRBJ2-5; the D gene is possibly TRBD1 (7 bases). The CDR3 loop spans 16 amino acids. Germline CDR1 reads SGHRS; CDR2 reads YFSETQ. The germline V and J ends were trimmed by 3 bases and 1 base, with 16 bases remaining between them. CDR3 DNA sequence: TGCGCCAGCAGCTGGGGGGACAGTGGGCTCCAAGAGACCCAGTACTTC. This sequence encodes CASSWGDSGLQETQYF.

This chain joins TRBV19 and TRBJ2-1; 15 bases align to TRBD2. This CDR3 spans 15 amino acids. The germline gives CDR1 LNHDA, CDR2 SQIVND (reference sequence). After removal of 6 bases from V and 5 bases from J, the junction contained 2 bases not matched to a gene. The CDR3 loop is CASRGLAGGNNEQFF. The CDR3 DNA reads as TGTGCCAGTAGAGGACTAGCGGGGGGGAACAATGAGCAGTTCTTC.

This rearrangement joins TRBV28 to TRBJ1-6; no definite D call. CDR3 length: 12 amino acids. Germline CDR1 reads MDHEN; CDR2 reads SYDVKM. The V end lost 6 bases, the J end lost 5 bases, and 5 bases lay between the germline ends. This chain's CDR3 is CASRHDNSPLHF. The CDR3, as DNA: TGTGCCAGCAGACACGATAATTCACCCCTCCACTTT.

The V gene is TRBV3-1 (or the pseudogene TRBV3-2), the J gene TRBJ2-1; TRBD2 agrees at 10 bases. Germline values: CDR1 LGHDT, CDR2 YNNKEL (reference sequence). The ends lost 4 bases at V and 10 bases at J; junction bases unmatched: 7. This CDR3 spans 14 amino acids. The CDR3 sequence: CASSRGLAGAEQFF. The CDR3 DNA reads TGTGCCAGCAGCCGGGGCCTAGCGGGAGCGGAGCAGTTCTTC.

The rearrangement uses TRBV6-5 and TRBJ2-1; maybe TRBD2 (6 bases). CDR1 MNHEY and CDR2 SVGAGI come from the germline V gene. The V gene lost 5 bases and the J gene lost 9 bases, with 11 bases spanning the gap. CDR3 length: 12 residues. CDR3 in amino acids: CASSPQGGEQFF. Written as DNA, the CDR3 is TGTGCCAGCAGTCCCCAGGGAGGTGAGCAGTTCTTC.

The J gene is TRBJ1-5, the V gene TRBV5-1; D is perhaps TRBD1 (5 bases). This CDR3 has 21 residues. Per the germline V gene, CDR1 is SGHRS and CDR2 is YFSETQ. Trimming removed 1 base from V and 1 base from J, with 27 bases in between. In DNA form, the CDR3 reads TGCGCCAGCAGCTTGCACCTTCTCCGGTTGGGGGGTATCCCGAGCAATCAGCCCCAGCATTTT. Amino acid sequence: CASSLHLLRLGGIPSNQPQHF. Drawing the rest from reference TRBV5-1 and TRBJ1-5, the complete variable domain is KAGVTQTPRYLIKTRGQQVTLSCSPISGHRSVSWYQQTPGQGLQFLFEYFSETQRNKGNFPGRFSGRQFSNSRSEMNVSTLELGDSALYLCASSLHLLRLGGIPSNQPQHFGDGTRLSIL.

This chain uses TRBV11-2 with TRBJ2-1, with D possibly being TRBD1 (6 bases). Germline CDR1 is SGHAT and CDR2 is FQNNGV. The V end lost 2 bases, the J end lost 2 bases, and 7 bases lay between the germline ends. The CDR3 covers 14 residues. CDR3 region: CASSLQGTYNEQFF. The CDR3 DNA follows: TGTGCCAGCAGCTTACAGGGGACCTACAATGAGCAGTTCTTC.

V gene TRBV18 combines with J gene TRBJ1-1; no clear D gene. V gave up 6 bases and J gave up 0 bases, with 14 bases separating them. The CDR3 totals 15 residues. The germline CDR1 and CDR2 sequences are KGHSH and LQKENI. The CDR3 nucleotides read TGTGCCAGCTCCCCCGGGATTACTATGAACACTGAAGCTTTCTTT. As protein: CASSPGITMNTEAFF.

The chain employs TRBV29-1 and TRBJ1-4; D remains unclear. Trimming removed 5 bases from V and 0 bases from J, with 10 bases in between. Germline V gene sequence: CDR1 SQVTM, CDR2 ANQGSEA. The CDR3 is 14 amino acids. The CDR3 sequence is CSVRRGTTNEKLFF. CDR3 DNA sequence: TGCAGCGTTCGCAGAGGGACAACTAATGAAAAACTGTTTTTT. Full variable domain (missing parts from reference TRBV29-1 and TRBJ1-4): SAVISQKPSRDICQRGTSLTIQCQVDSQVTMMFWYRQQPGQSLTLIATANQGSEATYESGFVIDKFPISRPNLTFSTLTVSNMSPEDSSIYLCSVRRGTTNEKLFFGSGTQLSVL.

The chain employs TRBV6-6 and TRBJ2-7, with TRBD1 as a possible D gene (6 bases). V lost 2 bases to trimming and J lost 3 bases, with 11 bases between them. Germline V gene sequence: CDR1 MNHNY, CDR2 SVGAGI (reference sequence). The CDR3 covers 14 residues. CDR3 sequence: CASSYGQYRYEQYF. CDR3 in DNA: TGTGCCAGCAGTTACGGACAGTATCGCTACGAGCAGTACTTC.

The CDR3 nucleotides read TGTGCCAGCAGTTTGGGCGGGAGGGCCCAGTTCTTC. This translates into CASSLGGRAQFF. The rearrangement joins TRBV28 to TRBJ2-1; TRBD2 matches at 9 bases. With V trimmed by 3 bases and J by 13 bases, 4 bases remained unmatched. This CDR3 is built from 12 residues. Germline V gene data show CDR1 as MDHEN and CDR2 as SYDVKM.

V usage is TRBV7-3 and J usage is TRBJ2-2; 7 bases are a match to TRBD2. Germline V CDR1 and CDR2: SGHTA, FQGTGA. The CDR3 consists of 15 residues. V shed 5 bases and J 3 bases; nucleotides not matched to a gene: 6. CDR3 region: CASSLAEGYTGELFF. DNA for the CDR3: TGTGCCAGCAGCCTAGCGGAGGGGTACACCGGGGAGCTGTTTTTT. The whole variable domain, remainder taken from reference TRBV7-3 and TRBJ2-2, is GAGVSQTPSNKVTEKGKYVELRCDPISGHTALYWYRQSLGQGPEFLIYFQGTGAADDSGLPNDRFFAVRPEGSVSTLKIQRTERGDSAVYLCASSLAEGYTGELFFGEGSRLTVL.

This rearrangement joins TRBV2 to TRBJ2-7, with 8 bases lining up with TRBD1. Losses at the gene ends were 9 bases for V and 5 bases for J; bases not matched to a gene: 9. The CDR3 has 13 residues. Germline V gene data show CDR1 as SNHLY and CDR2 as FYNNEI. CDR3 DNA sequence: TGTGCCAGTAATGGACAGGGTTGGCACGAGCAGTACTTC. It specifies CASNGQGWHEQYF.

The genes are TRBV15 and TRBJ1-4, with no clear D. V was trimmed by 0 bases and J by 8 bases, leaving 13 bases between them. The CDR3 is made up of 15 amino acids. Germline CDR1 and CDR2: LNHNV and YYDKDF (reference sequence). The CDR3 sequence: CATSRDPGIGEKLFF. The CDR3, as DNA: TGTGCCACCAGCAGAGATCCGGGGATAGGAGAAAAACTGTTTTTT.

This sequence joins TRBV7-6 and TRBJ1-5, with 7 bases fitting TRBD1. Germline V gene sequence: CDR1 SGHVS, CDR2 FNYEAQ. J lost 5 bases, V lost 1 base, and 5 bases had no gene match. The CDR3 length is 15 residues. The CDR3 DNA follows: TGTGCCAGCAGCTTAGAGACAGGGTGGGATCAGCCCCAGCATTTT. Encoded protein: CASSLETGWDQPQHF. The whole variable domain, remainder taken from reference TRBV7-6 and TRBJ1-5, is GAGVSQSPRYKVTKRGQDVALRCDPISGHVSLYWYRQALGQGPEFLTYFNYEAQQDKSGLPNDRFSAERPEGSISTLTIQRTEQRDSAMYRCASSLETGWDQPQHFGDGTRLSIL.

The chain joins TRBV25-1 to TRBJ2-2, with D perhaps TRBD1 (6 bases). V was shortened by 7 bases and J by 6 bases, with 15 bases between the two germline ends. Germline CDR1 is MGHDK and CDR2 is SYGVNS. CDR3 length equals 14 residues. CDR3 nucleotide sequence: TGTGCCAGCAAGGGGGACGTGCCACCCGGGGAGCTGTTTTTT. It is translated as CASKGDVPPGELFF.

This clone has more than one count but fewer than ten. DNA of the CDR3: TGTGCCAGCAGTTCCTCCTATCAGCCCCAGCATTTT. Translation gives CASSSSYQPQHF. This rearrangement joins TRBV28 to TRBJ1-5; unclear D gene. Germline V gene data show CDR1 as MDHEN and CDR2 as SYDVKM. The V and J ends lost 4 bases and 5 bases respectively, with 6 bases between them. This CDR3 has 12 residues.